The rows below give T cell receptor beta chains drawn from one sample of a study of blood T cell repertoires in COVID-19. Libraries were prepared by immunoSEQ multiplex PCR; TCRdb keeps only in-frame clonotypes and omits some of them. The sample consists of about 250,000 clones, approximately 88% of them appearing once. Material for sequencing was peripheral blood. Every receptor here comes from a woman aged 25 to 39 with COVID-19, enrolled during active disease. The CDR3 runs from the conserved cysteine through the conserved F or W. A D gene is named only where the DNA matches it firmly. Some rows mark clone size as missing; the rest say once, few, many or name a class of expanded clone.

clone size: .; V gene: TRBV7-2; J gene: TRBJ1-5; D gene: .; CDR3 protein: CASSLVSYSNQPQHF; CDR3 DNA: TGTGCCAGCAGCTTAGTCAGTTATAGCAATCAGCCCCAGCATTTT
clone size: .; V gene: TRBV6-2/TRBV6-3; J gene: TRBJ1-5; D gene: TRBD1; CDR3 protein: CASSFVGTAGNQPQHF; CDR3 DNA: TGTGCCAGCAGTTTCGTTGGGACAGCGGGCAATCAGCCCCAGCATTTT
clone size: .; V gene: TRBV2; J gene: TRBJ1-1; D gene: .; CDR3 protein: CASRPPTASTEAFF; CDR3 DNA: TGTGCCAGCAGGCCCCCTACCGCGTCCACTGAAGCTTTCTTT
clone size: once; V gene: TRBV6-2/TRBV6-3; J gene: TRBJ2-7; D gene: .; CDR3 protein: CASSSTRTLSYEQYF; CDR3 DNA: TGTGCCAGCAGTTCAACACGCACCCTCTCCTACGAGCAGTACTTC
clone size: .; V gene: TRBV29-1; J gene: TRBJ2-3; D gene: TRBD2; CDR3 protein: CSSNIPLAGVGFSTDTQYF; CDR3 DNA: TGCAGCTCAAACATACCCCTAGCGGGAGTGGGGTTTAGCACAGATACGCAGTATTTT
clone size: .; V gene: TRBV11-3; J gene: TRBJ2-1; D gene: .; CDR3 protein: CASSSRTKEYNEQFF; CDR3 DNA: TGTGCCAGCAGCTCTCGGACTAAAGAATACAATGAGCAGTTCTTC
clone size: few; V gene: TRBV10-3; J gene: TRBJ2-1; D gene: TRBD1; CDR3 protein: CAISGDRGINEQFF; CDR3 DNA: TGTGCCATCAGTGGGGACAGGGGTATCAATGAGCAGTTCTTC
clone size: once; V gene: TRBV5-8; J gene: TRBJ1-4; D gene: .; CDR3 protein: CASGLPSNSGGEKLFF; CDR3 DNA: TGTGCCAGCGGACTTCCAAGCAACTCGGGGGGTGAAAAACTGTTTTTT
clone size: .; V gene: TRBV5-5; J gene: TRBJ1-1; D gene: .; CDR3 protein: CASSNYREAAFF; CDR3 DNA: TGTGCCAGCAGCAACTACAGGGAAGCCGCTTTCTTT
clone size: .; V gene: TRBV4-1; J gene: TRBJ1-4; D gene: .; CDR3 protein: CASSQGLTAVDEKLFF; CDR3 DNA: TGCGCCAGCAGCCAAGGGTTGACAGCTGTAGATGAAAAACTGTTTTTT
clone size: .; V gene: TRBV30; J gene: TRBJ1-5; D gene: .; CDR3 protein: CAWSVQDNQPQHF; CDR3 DNA: TGTGCCTGGAGTGTACAAGACAATCAGCCCCAGCATTTT
clone size: .; V gene: TRBV25-1; J gene: TRBJ1-1; D gene: .; CDR3 protein: CASSTGTPGPETFF; CDR3 DNA: TGTGCCAGCAGTACCGGGACACCGGGCCCTGAAACTTTCTTT
clone size: .; V gene: TRBV19; J gene: TRBJ1-2; D gene: .; CDR3 protein: CASSPGGDGYTF; CDR3 DNA: TGTGCCAGTTCCCCGGGAGGGGATGGCTACACCTTC
clone size: .; V gene: TRBV6-2/TRBV6-3; J gene: TRBJ2-3; D gene: .; CDR3 protein: CASSYSIGLVRGADTQYF; CDR3 DNA: TGTGCCAGCAGTTACTCGATAGGGTTGGTCAGGGGCGCAGATACGCAGTATTTT
clone size: .; V gene: TRBV11-3; J gene: TRBJ2-5; D gene: .; CDR3 protein: CASSDSQVAAVGPRETQYF; CDR3 DNA: TGTGCCAGCAGCGACAGTCAGGTGGCGGCGGTGGGGCCGCGGGAGACCCAGTACTTC